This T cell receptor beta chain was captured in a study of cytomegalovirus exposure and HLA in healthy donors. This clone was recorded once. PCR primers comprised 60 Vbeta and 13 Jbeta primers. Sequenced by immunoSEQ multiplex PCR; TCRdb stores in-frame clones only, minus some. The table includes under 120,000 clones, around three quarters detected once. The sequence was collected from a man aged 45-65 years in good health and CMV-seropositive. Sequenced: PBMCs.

The CDR3 coding sequence is TGTGCCAGCAGCCCAAACAGGGGGGGCTATGGCTACACCTTC. As protein: CASSPNRGGYGYTF. The genes are TRBV7-6 and TRBJ1-2, with TRBD1 matching over 8 bases. This CDR3 comprises 14 residues. V was pared by 5 bases and J by 4 bases, with 6 bases of the junction left unmatched. CDR1 SGHVS and CDR2 FNYEAQ come from the germline V gene.